The 11 T cell receptor beta chains listed next were all sequenced from one sample in a study of blood T cell repertoires in COVID-19. The assay was immunoSEQ multiplex PCR, and TCRdb's table has in-frame clones only and misses some. There are 150,000 or so clones in the sample; over 70% occur only once, and over 5% lies in the top ten. The sequenced sample was PBMCs or T cells enriched from blood (not recorded which). The receptors derive from a man between 65 and 79 years old who had been exposed to COVID-19.

The chain employs TRBV19 and TRBJ1-5, with a weak D call TRBD1 (6 bases). The CDR3 extends over 12 amino acids. V lost 6 bases and J lost 4, with 7 bases in between. Per germline, CDR1 LNHDA and CDR2 SQIVND (reference sequence). The CDR3 loop reads CASRRGNQPQHF. Here the CDR3 DNA reads TGTGCCAGTAGGAGGGGGAATCAGCCCCAGCATTTT.

The rearrangement uses TRBV4-2 and TRBJ1-6, with D possibly matching TRBD1 (5 bases). The CDR3 runs to 13 residues. Germline assignment: CDR1 LGHNA and CDR2 YNFKEQ. Between the trimmed V and J ends, which lost 1 base and 8 bases, there was a span of 6 bases. CDR3 sequence reads: CASSQGGDSPLHF. CDR3 sequence (DNA): TGTGCCAGCAGCCAAGGGGGGGATTCACCCCTCCACTTT.

The chain has TRBV24-1 and TRBJ2-7, with D unclear. This CDR3 has 13 amino acids. Looked up from germline, CDR1 is KGHDR and CDR2 is SFDVKD. The ends were cut back, 3 bases at V and 1 base at J, with 6 bases in the middle. As DNA, the CDR3 is TGTGCCACCAGTGATACGGTGTCCTACGAGCAGTACTTC. Translating gives CATSDTVSYEQYF.

This chain uses TRBV11-3 with TRBJ2-7; D may be TRBD1 (6 bases). Per the germline V gene, CDR1 is SGHNT and CDR2 is YENEEA. V was cut by 5 bases and J by 0 bases, with 11 bases left in between. CDR3 length: 14 residues. The CDR3 DNA sequence: TGTGCCAGCAGCGATACAGGGAGCTCCTACGAGCAGTACTTC. This translates into CASSDTGSSYEQYF.

V usage is TRBV28 and J usage is TRBJ2-3; D may be TRBD1 (6 bases). CDR3 length equals 17 residues. CDR1 is MDHEN, CDR2 SYDVKM, per germline. V was pared by 2 bases and J by 2 bases, with 17 bases between. This chain's CDR3 is CASSLTPGHLYTDTQYF. The DNA for the CDR3 is TGTGCCAGCAGTTTAACCCCGGGACACCTGTACACAGATACGCAGTATTTT. The full variable domain, its missing parts supplied by reference TRBV28 and TRBJ2-3, is DVKVTQSSRYLVKRTGEKVFLECVQDMDHENMFWYRQDPGLGLRLIYFSYDVKMKEKGDIPEGYSVSREKKERFSLILESASTNQTSMYLCASSLTPGHLYTDTQYFGPGTRLTVL.

The genes are TRBV4-1 and TRBJ2-7; perhaps TRBD2 as D (6 bases). The CDR3 runs to 17 residues. CDR1 is MGHRA and CDR2 is YSYEKL in the germline V gene. V lost 1 base to trimming and J lost 3 bases, with 19 bases between them. The CDR3 reads CASSQAGTQGGRYEQYF. CDR3 DNA sequence: TGCGCCAGCAGCCAAGCGGGGACGCAGGGAGGACGCTACGAGCAGTACTTC.

The chain carries TRBV11-2 and TRBJ1-5; D unclear. This CDR3 spans 14 amino acids. Looked up from germline, CDR1 is SGHAT and CDR2 is FQNNGV. The V and J ends lost 5 bases and 2 bases respectively, with 10 bases between them. The CDR3 sequence is CASSHDTRNQPQHF. The DNA for the CDR3 is TGTGCCAGCAGCCATGACACGCGCAATCAGCCCCAGCATTTT.

The rearrangement joins TRBV19 to TRBJ2-3; TRBD1 matches at 7 bases. This CDR3 has 15 amino acids. Germline trimming cut 2 bases from V and 6 bases from J; bases unmatched to any gene: 8. CDR1 is LNHDA, CDR2 SQIVND, per germline (reference sequence). CDR3 loop: CASSIWDRYADTQYF. The DNA for the CDR3 is TGTGCCAGTAGTATATGGGACAGATACGCTGATACGCAGTATTTT.

The rearrangement uses TRBV5-4 and TRBJ1-3; 8 bases align to TRBD1. Germline assignment: CDR1 SGHNT and CDR2 YYREEE (reference sequence). V lost 1 base and J lost 7; bases outside the gene matches: 7. The CDR3 runs 15 residues. The CDR3 DNA follows: TGTGCCAGCAGCTTGACAGGGGGTGGTAGGAACACCATATATTTT. This translates into CASSLTGGGRNTIYF.

The rearrangement uses TRBV5-6 and TRBJ2-1; 9 bases match TRBD2. CDR3 length: 16 residues. In germline, CDR1 is SGHDT, CDR2 YYEEEE. V was clipped by 4 bases and J by 0 bases; unmatched bases: 5. CDR3 sequence (DNA): TGTGCCAGCAGCCCATTAGCGGGGGCCTCCTACAATGAGCAGTTCTTC. Residues: CASSPLAGASYNEQFF.

The chain recombines TRBV6-6 with TRBJ2-6, with TRBD2 as a possible D gene (6 bases). This CDR3 has 17 amino acids. V was shortened by 5 bases and J by 0 bases, with 14 bases between the two germline ends. Germline loops: CDR1 MNHNY, CDR2 SVGAGI (reference sequence). CDR3 nucleotide sequence: TGTGCCAGCAGTCCCTCGGGGGTATCCTCTGGGGCCAACGTCCTGACTTTC. Its protein is CASSPSGVSSGANVLTF.